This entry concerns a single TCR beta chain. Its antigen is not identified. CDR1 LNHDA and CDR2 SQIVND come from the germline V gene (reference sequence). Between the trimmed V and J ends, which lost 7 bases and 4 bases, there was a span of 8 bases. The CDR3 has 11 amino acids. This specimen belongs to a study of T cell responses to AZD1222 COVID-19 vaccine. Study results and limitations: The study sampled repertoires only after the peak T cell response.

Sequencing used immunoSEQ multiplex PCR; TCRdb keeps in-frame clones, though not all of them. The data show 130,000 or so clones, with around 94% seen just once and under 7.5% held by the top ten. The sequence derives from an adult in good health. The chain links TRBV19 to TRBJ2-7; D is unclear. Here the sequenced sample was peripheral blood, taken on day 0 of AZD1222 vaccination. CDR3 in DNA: TGTGCCAGTACCCCTTTGTACGAGCAGTACTTC. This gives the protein CASTPLYEQYF.